This T cell receptor (beta chain) stems from a study of blood T cell repertoires in COVID-19. Some clones are missing from TCRdb's copy, which holds only in-frame ones; the method was immunoSEQ multiplex PCR. The sample has around 300,000 clones, roughly 87% seen once. Trimming pared 2 bases from V and 7 bases from J, leaving 12 bases between. This CDR3 spans 13 amino acids. Germline V CDR1 and CDR2: MNHNS, SASEGT. The sequence was collected from a man aged 18 to 30 with active or convalescent COVID-19. Sequencing was performed on peripheral blood. The chain links TRBV6-1 to TRBJ2-7, with a tentative D call TRBD2 (7 bases). Written as DNA, the CDR3 is TGTGCCAGCAGTGAATTGGGGGGGCGGGAGCAGTACTTC. This sequence encodes CASSELGGREQYF.